Listed below are T cell receptor beta chains from one sample, sequenced in a study of cytomegalovirus exposure and HLA in healthy donors. Sequenced by immunoSEQ multiplex PCR; TCRdb stores in-frame clones only, minus some. The sample lists about 260,000 clones, approximately 84% occurring once. The sequenced material came from PBMCs. The receptors were sampled from a woman between 40 and 55 years old in good health and CMV-seropositive. CDR3s leave out the opening cysteine and the closing phenylalanine or tryptophan. D genes are given only for firm matches. Rows may omit the clone size; those that give it use once, few, many or a size class.

d_call j_call v_call clone_size cdr3_aa
TRBD1 TRBJ2-1 TRBV14 few ASSPGQGFYNEQF
TRBD2 TRBJ2-1 TRBV11-2 - ASSLGLAGGSEQF
- TRBJ2-3 TRBV5-1 - ASSREAAQDTQY
- TRBJ1-6 TRBV6-4 - ASSAGVKGNSPLH
- TRBJ1-4 TRBV5-6 once ASSVQGATNEKLF
- TRBJ2-1 TRBV7-2 - ASSLVRENEQF
TRBD2 TRBJ2-7 TRBV12-5 - ASALWGRASEQY
TRBD1 TRBJ1-1 TRBV18 once ASSPSGQGVNTEAF
- TRBJ2-2 TRBV4-3 - ASSQASSYTGELF
TRBD2 TRBJ2-2 TRBV7-2 - ASSGSGRARGELF
TRBD2 TRBJ2-1 TRBV4-2 - ASSQDGASGSYNEQF
TRBD1 TRBJ1-1 TRBV19 - ATKTGDNTEAF
- TRBJ2-7 TRBV2 - ASSPTLRGEQY
- TRBJ1-1 TRBV7-9 - SSTFSGANTEAF
TRBD2 TRBJ2-7 TRBV7-9 few ASSLAGTSGEQY
- TRBJ1-3 TRBV15 - ATSGPDRSTRGNTIY
- TRBJ2-2 TRBV7-8 - ASSPPGHINTGELF
TRBD2 TRBJ2-7 TRBV27 - ASSALAGATYEQY
- TRBJ2-2 TRBV30 - AWRTTSAGELF
- TRBJ2-2 TRBV27 - ASRKRPNRVATGELF
- TRBJ1-1 TRBV6-1 - ASVWTQANTEAF
- TRBJ1-3 TRBV18 - ASSPGDTIY
- TRBJ1-2 TRBV19 few ASSYTSRGEHGYT
TRBD2 TRBJ2-7 TRBV4-3 - ASSQSPSGRVYEQY
TRBD2 TRBJ2-2 TRBV6-4 - ASSDGLATGELF
TRBD2 TRBJ2-4 TRBV9 - ASSPDVAGVWSKNSQY
TRBD1 TRBJ1-3 TRBV5-1 few ASSLVGGGYGNTIY
TRBD1 TRBJ1-2 TRBV7-2 - ASSTDRGSDGYT
TRBD1 TRBJ1-2 TRBV29-1 once SVGTGDGYT
- TRBJ2-1 TRBV15 - ATSRDRLENNEQF
TRBD2 TRBJ2-1 TRBV28 few ASSSPGLARDGRRSWEQF
TRBD2 TRBJ2-3 TRBV28 - ASLLAGATDTQY
- TRBJ1-1 TRBV28 few ASSPPRGGAF
- TRBJ2-7 TRBV30 - AWSAGRDYEQY
TRBD2 TRBJ2-7 TRBV5-6 - ASSSSGRFSYEQY
TRBD2 TRBJ2-5 TRBV4-1 - ASSQGVAGGPGETQY
TRBD2 TRBJ2-1 TRBV29-1 - SVERPTSGSMGYNEQF
TRBD2 TRBJ2-5 TRBV19 - ASSPSRDYAKTQY
TRBD2 TRBJ2-1 TRBV4-2 once ASSLGLAGTVEQF
TRBD2 TRBJ2-1 TRBV5-4 - ASSRTSGNYNEQF
TRBD1 TRBJ2-3 TRBV27 - ASSRGTGAGDTQY
- TRBJ2-5 TRBV4-3 - ASSHRGKAQY
- TRBJ2-7 TRBV6-6 few ASSPGYYEQY
- TRBJ2-7 TRBV30 - AYSAGLLISYEQY
TRBD1 TRBJ1-2 TRBV27 - ASTPDDRGLYGYT
TRBD2 TRBJ2-7 TRBV27 once ASSPLASGSSYEQY
- TRBJ2-7 TRBV5-4 - ASSLQGTGEQY